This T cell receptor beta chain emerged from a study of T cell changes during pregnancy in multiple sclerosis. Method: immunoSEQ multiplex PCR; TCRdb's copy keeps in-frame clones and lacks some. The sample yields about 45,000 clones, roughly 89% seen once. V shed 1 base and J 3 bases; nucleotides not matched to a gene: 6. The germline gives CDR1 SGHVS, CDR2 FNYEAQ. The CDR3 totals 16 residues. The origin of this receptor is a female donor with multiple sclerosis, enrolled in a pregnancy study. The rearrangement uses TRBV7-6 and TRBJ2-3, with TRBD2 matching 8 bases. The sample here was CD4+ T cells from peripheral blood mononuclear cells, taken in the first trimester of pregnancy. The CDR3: CASSLGAGGETDTQYF. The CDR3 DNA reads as TGTGCCAGCAGCTTAGGTGCGGGAGGAGAGACAGATACGCAGTATTTT.